The 30 T cell receptor beta chains listed next were all sequenced from one sample in a study of human T cells and chemical hapten exposure. As for time point: patch test 1, 2 weeks after DPC sensitization. As to treatment: therapeutic diphenylcyclopropenone sensitization with weekly scalp DPC. TCRdb processed the RACE reads anew with MiXCR; each CDR3 protein has one entry. The data contain over 75,000 distinct CDR3 sequences, 7.5% to 9.5% of them singletons. The sample was whole blood, taken in connection with sensitization to the hapten diphenylcyclopropenone (DPC). These receptors were obtained from a woman aged 30 to 39 with alopecia areata. Some clones in this sample may be carry-over from other donors' samples.

The chain is built from TRBV7-3 and TRBJ1-2; possible D gene TRBD1, 6 bases. CDR1 is SGHTA and CDR2 is FQGTGA in the germline V gene. Trimming left V 6 bases short and J 4 bases short, with 12 bases between. The CDR3 is 13 residues long. CDR3 nucleotide sequence: TGTGCCAGCAGAAAACAGGGTACCTATGGCTACACCTTC. It codes for CASRKQGTYGYTF.

This clonotype was seen at least ten times. This CDR3 reads CASSYASPIEGYTF. The CDR3 coding sequence is TGTGCCAGCAGTTATGCCAGTCCCATTGAAGGCTACACCTTC. The chain recombines TRBV6-6 with TRBJ1-2; D remains unclear. The germline V gene has CDR1 MNHNY and CDR2 SVGAGI (reference sequence). Trimming removed 3 bases from V and 8 bases from J, with 16 bases in between. The length of the CDR3 is 14 residues.

This clonotype was seen a handful of times. The chain joins TRBV12-3 or TRBV12-4 to TRBJ1-2, with 9 positions matching TRBD1. The CDR3 spans 13 residues. V lost 3 bases to trimming and J lost 10 bases; unmatched junction nucleotides: 6. This chain's CDR3 is CASSLGDRVPYTF. CDR3 nucleotides: TGTGCCAGCAGTTTGGGGGACAGGGTCCCCTACACCTTC.

This clonotype has at least ten counts. The chain is built from TRBV18 and TRBJ1-1; D not certain. Trimming left V 3 bases short and J 7 bases short, with 9 bases between. This CDR3 comprises 12 residues. CDR1 is KGHSH, CDR2 LQKENI, per germline. The CDR3 loop is CASSPRVDEAFF. CDR3 coding DNA: TGTGCCAGCTCACCTAGGGTTGATGAAGCTTTCTTT.

This sequence joins TRBV20-1 and TRBJ2-1, with 10 bases that match TRBD2. This CDR3 has 15 amino acids. The germline gives CDR1 DFQATT, CDR2 SNEGSKA (reference sequence). V shed 6 bases, J shed 10 bases, and the junction held 15 bases outside the gene matches. CDR3 DNA sequence: TGCAGTGCGGGGGCCCCAGCGGGGGGGCGATCCGAGCAGTTCTTC. This codes for CSAGAPAGGRSEQFF.

This clonotype was observed at least ten times. This sequence joins TRBV20-1 and TRBJ1-1; 7 nucleotides align to TRBD1. Looked up from germline, CDR1 is DFQATT and CDR2 is SNEGSKA (reference sequence). The CDR3 consists of 11 residues. With 6 bases clipped from V and 4 bases from J, the junction kept 2 bases outside the gene matches. CDR3 amino acids: CSATGATEAFF. DNA for the CDR3: TGCAGTGCCACAGGGGCCACTGAAGCTTTCTTT.

CDR3 DNA sequence: TGTGCCAGCAGTTTATTAGGACAGAATGAGCAGTTCTTC. This gives the protein CASSLLGQNEQFF. The chain couples TRBV27 to TRBJ2-1, with a tentative D call TRBD1 (6 bases). Looked up from germline, CDR1 is MNHEY and CDR2 is SMNVEV (reference sequence). V shed 1 base and J shed 7 bases, with 8 bases lying between them. CDR3 length: 13 residues.

This clonotype was detected only a few times. The chain recombines TRBV20-1 with TRBJ1-2; 7 bases map to TRBD1. The CDR3 is made up of 13 amino acids. J lost 4 bases, V lost 3 bases, and 5 bases had no gene match. The germline CDR1 and CDR2 sequences are DFQATT and SNEGSKA (reference sequence). CDR3 in DNA: TGCAGTGCTAGCCTGACAGGGTTCTATGGCTACACCTTC. Translation gives CSASLTGFYGYTF.

As regards this clonotype: A much bigger clone sits one base away, suggesting this may be a read error. The chain carries TRBV29-1 and TRBJ1-2; D possibly corresponds to TRBD1 (5 bases). This CDR3 spans 13 amino acids. Trimming removed 4 bases at V and 0 bases at J, with 9 bases between. Germline values: CDR1 SQVTM, CDR2 ANQGSEA. This chain's CDR3 is CSVGAGPNYGYTF. The CDR3 nucleotides are TGCAGCGTTGGGGCAGGGCCTAACTATGGCTACACCTTC.

V usage is TRBV5-4 and J usage is TRBJ1-6; 7 bases align to TRBD1. The CDR3 sequence is 20 residues long. The V and J ends lost 4 bases and 0 bases, in that order; junction bases with no gene match: 16. Germline V gene lookup returns CDR1 SGHNT and CDR2 YYREEE (reference sequence). The CDR3 is CASSLRQGWPRPSYNSPLHF. In DNA form, the CDR3 reads TGTGCCAGCAGCCTACGACAGGGTTGGCCCCGACCCTCCTATAATTCACCCCTCCACTTT.

This clonotype was observed many times. The genes are TRBV7-6 and TRBJ2-5; D not resolved. This CDR3 has 13 residues. Germline V gene sequence: CDR1 SGHVS, CDR2 FNYEAQ. With 1 base removed from V and 2 bases from J, the gap between germline ends came to 5 bases. The CDR3 reads CASSLGSQETQYF. The CDR3 DNA is TGTGCCAGCAGCTTAGGCAGTCAAGAGACCCAGTACTTC.

Ten or more counts support this clonotype. V gene TRBV7-9 combines with J gene TRBJ1-2; D possibly corresponds to TRBD1 (6 bases). The length of the CDR3 is 13 residues. Trimming removed 5 bases at V and 1 base at J, with 8 bases between. Germline CDR1 and CDR2: SEHNR and FQNEAQ (reference sequence). The CDR3 is CASSRGGNYGYTF. CDR3 nucleotides: TGTGCCAGCAGCAGAGGGGGTAACTATGGCTACACCTTC.

The rearrangement uses TRBV12-3 or TRBV12-4 and TRBJ2-3; D not resolved. Trimming took 7 bases from V and 0 from J, leaving 5 bases between them. The CDR3 runs 12 residues. CDR3 coding DNA: TGTGCCAGCAAAACTAGCACAGATACGCAGTATTTT. Residues: CASKTSTDTQYF.

In its sample, this clonotype was seen many times. The rearrangement joins TRBV4-1 to TRBJ2-2; TRBD1 aligns across 10 bases. This CDR3 has 16 residues. Looked up from germline, CDR1 is MGHRA and CDR2 is YSYEKL. The V and J ends lost 0 bases and 4 bases, in that order; junction bases with no gene match: 2. The CDR3 coding sequence is TGCGCCAGCAGCCAAGAGCGGACAGGGGGCACCGGGGAGCTGTTTTTT. Its translation: CASSQERTGGTGELFF.

Of note for this clonotype: The junction shows a germline mismatch at one end, possibly a read error. The V and J genes are TRBV6-5 and TRBJ2-3, with D hard to call. In germline, CDR1 is MNHEY, CDR2 SVGAGI. This CDR3 is built from 16 residues. The CDR3 here is CASISYPLFVTDTLYF. In nucleotides, the CDR3 is TGTGCCAGCATTTCATATCCCCTATTCGTTACAGATACGCTGTATTTT.

This clonotype was observed many times. The chain carries TRBV20-1 and TRBJ2-7; no clear D. The CDR3 totals 12 residues. V was shortened by 1 base and J by 1 base, with 5 bases between the two germline ends. CDR1 is DFQATT and CDR2 is SNEGSKA in the germline V gene (reference sequence). The CDR3 protein is CSARGLSYEQYF. As DNA, the CDR3 is TGCAGTGCTAGAGGACTTTCCTACGAGCAGTACTTC.

This clonotype was seen only a few times. The chain combines TRBV5-8 with TRBJ1-1; TRBD1 agrees at 7 bases. V dropped 4 bases and J dropped 1; count of bases not matched to a gene: 4. The CDR3 consists of 14 residues. The germline gives CDR1 SGHTS, CDR2 YDEGEE. The CDR3 nucleotides are TGTGCCAGCAGCCCCTGGACAGGGAACACTGAAGCTTTCTTT. Its protein product is CASSPWTGNTEAFF. The entire variable domain, with the rest obtained from reference TRBV5-8 and TRBJ1-1, is as follows: EAGVTQSPTHLIKTRGQQATLRCSPISGHTSVYWYQQALGLGLQFLLWYDEGEERNRGNFPPRFSGRQFPNYSSELNVNALELEDSALYLCASSPWTGNTEAFFGQGTRLTVV.

This clonotype was picked up many times. The chain combines TRBV12-3 or TRBV12-4 with TRBJ1-1; the match to TRBD1 covers 9 bases. V trimming: 6 bases; J trimming: 6 bases; junction bases outside the gene matches: 8. The length of the CDR3 is 14 residues. In DNA form, the CDR3 reads TGTGCCAGCAGCCCAACAGGGGGCCACGCTGAAGCTTTCTTT. Its translation is CASSPTGGHAEAFF.

This clonotype was observed many times. The chain carries TRBV29-1 and TRBJ1-3, with a tentative D call TRBD1 (5 bases). This CDR3 comprises 12 residues. The germline V gene has CDR1 SQVTM and CDR2 ANQGSEA. V lost 6 bases and J lost 1, with 7 bases in between. This CDR3 is CSVGESGNTIYF. CDR3 in DNA: TGCAGCGTGGGGGAATCTGGAAACACCATATATTTT.

The chain combines TRBV7-9 with TRBJ1-2, with unresolved D. V gave up 3 bases and J gave up 4 bases, with 15 bases separating them. This CDR3 contains 15 residues. The germline V gene encodes CDR1 SEHNR and CDR2 FQNEAQ (reference sequence). CDR3 bases: TGTGCCAGCAGCTTCAGTAGGGCTGGCGGCTATGGCTACACCTTC. Amino acids: CASSFSRAGGYGYTF.

This clonotype was seen many times. The CDR3 loop reads CASSPTGSEQYF. CDR3 in DNA: TGTGCCAGCAGTCCCACAGGGAGTGAGCAGTACTTC. The rearrangement links TRBV12-3 or TRBV12-4 to TRBJ2-7, with D tentatively TRBD1 (6 bases). Trimming cost V 5 bases and J 7 bases, with 12 bases left between them. The CDR3 loop spans 12 amino acids.

As concerns this clonotype: This may be a read error: a much more frequent sequence differs by one nucleotide. The rearrangement links TRBV20-1 to TRBJ2-3, with TRBD2 matching 16 bases. The J segment lost 3 bases and the V segment lost 7 bases, leaving 10 bases of the junction unmatched. The germline V gene encodes CDR1 DFQATT and CDR2 SNEGSKA (reference sequence). CDR3 length equals 17 residues. CDR3 protein: CSVTGLAGGPTTDTQYF. The CDR3 DNA reads TGCAGTGTCACGGGACTAGCGGGGGGGCCGACGACAGATACGCAGTATTTT.

CDR3 bases: TGTGCCAGCAGTCCAGTGGGACTAGCGGGGATCGAGCAGTACTTC. This translates into CASSPVGLAGIEQYF. The chain combines TRBV12-3 or TRBV12-4 with TRBJ2-7, with 13 positions matching TRBD2. With 5 bases clipped from V and 6 bases from J, the junction kept 7 bases outside the gene matches. This CDR3 comprises 15 residues.

This clonotype was picked up many times. The rearrangement links TRBV7-8 to TRBJ2-1; D gene ambiguous. The V gene lost 2 bases and the J gene lost 0 bases, with 11 bases spanning the gap. The CDR3 consists of 16 residues. Per germline, CDR1 SGHVS and CDR2 FQNEAQ. CDR3 region: CASSLSLWSSYNEQFF. DNA of the CDR3: TGTGCCAGCAGCTTATCTCTGTGGAGCTCCTACAATGAGCAGTTCTTC.

This clonotype showed up many times. The chain recombines TRBV11-3 with TRBJ1-1; 8 bases are a match to TRBD1. J was trimmed by 5 bases and V by 5 bases; bases with no gene match: 4. The length of the CDR3 is 13 residues. Germline lookup yields CDR1 SGHNT and CDR2 YENEEA. DNA of the CDR3: TGTGCCAGCAGCCCCCGGACAGGGACTGAAGCTTTCTTT. This translates into CASSPRTGTEAFF.

The chain carries TRBV30 and TRBJ1-5; maybe TRBD1 (5 bases). Trimming removed 0 bases at V and 6 bases at J, with 12 bases between. The CDR3 loop spans 14 amino acids. The germline CDR1 and CDR2 sequences are GTSNPN and SVGIG (reference sequence). This chain's CDR3 is CAWSVGSGPQPQHF. DNA of the CDR3: TGTGCCTGGAGTGTGGGCTCGGGGCCTCAGCCCCAGCATTTT.

The chain joins TRBV11-2 to TRBJ2-7; 9 bases agree with TRBD2. Germline CDR1 SGHAT, CDR2 FQNNGV. The CDR3 consists of 14 residues. The J segment lost 6 bases and the V segment lost 3 bases, leaving 6 bases of the junction unmatched. In nucleotides, the CDR3 is TGTGCCAGCAGCTTGGGCGGGGGGGGTGTCGAGCAGTACTTC. The encoded protein is CASSLGGGGVEQYF.

This clonotype came up many times. V is TRBV2 and J is TRBJ1-5, with D perhaps TRBD1 (5 bases). Germline V gives CDR1 SNHLY, CDR2 FYNNEI. The length of the CDR3 is 14 residues. V lost 3 bases and J 6 bases, leaving 12 bases between the germline ends. This CDR3 is CASSDPPGSQPQHF. As DNA, the CDR3 is TGTGCCAGCAGTGATCCCCCAGGGAGTCAGCCCCAGCATTTT.

This clonotype was counted at least ten times. The rearrangement uses TRBV10-3 and TRBJ2-5, with D perhaps given as TRBD1 or TRBD2 (7 bases each). Germline V gene sequence: CDR1 ENHRY, CDR2 SYGVKD. The V end was cut by 10 bases, the J end by 3 bases, with 12 bases between. The CDR3 runs 12 residues. The CDR3 loop is CATQGGEETQYF. The CDR3 DNA sequence: TGTGCCACCCAGGGGGGGGAAGAGACCCAGTACTTC.

J is TRBJ1-5 and V is TRBV7-8, with 8 bases aligning to TRBD1. Germline V gene lookup returns CDR1 SGHVS and CDR2 FQNEAQ. The V segment lost 5 bases and the J segment 0 bases; nucleotides outside the gene matches: 15. This CDR3 has 19 amino acids. The CDR3 bases are TGTGCCAGCAGCCCCGCGGGACAGGCTTCTCCCTATAGCAATCAGCCCCAGCATTTT. Its protein is CASSPAGQASPYSNQPQHF.